This TCR beta chain was documented in a study of blood T cell repertoires in COVID-19. At the level of the study: Acute and convalescent COVID-19 specimens originated in the United States, Italy and Spain. From T cells, B-cell-depleted T cells, or PBMCs came the material, which was cDNA or gDNA.

Original analysis: From reference gene primer amplification, estimates of nucleated cell counts were derived. Measured with immunoSEQ multiplex PCR; TCRdb has only the in-frame clones, and not every one. Clone size and the V and J calls come from that table; the DNA yielded D and trimming. This sample has 200,000 to 250,000 clones, with approximately 84% found just once. This CDR3 is built from 14 residues. The V and J ends lost 0 bases and 2 bases respectively, with 7 bases between them. Germline V CDR1 and CDR2: MNHNS, SASEGT. The sample taken for sequencing was peripheral blood. J is TRBJ1-2 and V is TRBV6-1; D is perhaps TRBD1 (5 bases). The source of this sequence is a woman in her sixties with acute or convalescent COVID-19. CDR3 protein: CASSEAGGNYGYTF. Here the CDR3 DNA reads TGTGCCAGCAGTGAAGCGGGGGGGAACTATGGCTACACCTTC.